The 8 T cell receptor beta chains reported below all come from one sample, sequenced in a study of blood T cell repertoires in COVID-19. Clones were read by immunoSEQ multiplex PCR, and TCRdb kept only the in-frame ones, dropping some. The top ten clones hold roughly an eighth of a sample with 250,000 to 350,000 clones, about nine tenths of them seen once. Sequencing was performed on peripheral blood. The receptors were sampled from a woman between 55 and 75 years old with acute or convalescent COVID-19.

CDR3 sequence reads: CASSTREVGELFF. The CDR3 nucleotides read TGTGCCAGTAGTACCCGGGAGGTCGGGGAGCTGTTTTTT. The chain links TRBV19 to TRBJ2-2; 7 bases map to TRBD2. The CDR3 is 13 amino acids. Germline V gene sequence: CDR1 LNHDA, CDR2 SQIVND (reference sequence). J lost 7 bases, V lost 4 bases, and 3 bases had no gene match.

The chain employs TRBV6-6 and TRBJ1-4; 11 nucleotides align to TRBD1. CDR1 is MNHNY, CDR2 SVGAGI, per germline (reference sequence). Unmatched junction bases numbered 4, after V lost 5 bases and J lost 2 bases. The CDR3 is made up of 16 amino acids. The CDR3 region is CASSRRTGGTNEKLFF. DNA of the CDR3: TGTGCCAGCAGTAGAAGGACAGGGGGCACTAATGAAAAACTGTTTTTT.

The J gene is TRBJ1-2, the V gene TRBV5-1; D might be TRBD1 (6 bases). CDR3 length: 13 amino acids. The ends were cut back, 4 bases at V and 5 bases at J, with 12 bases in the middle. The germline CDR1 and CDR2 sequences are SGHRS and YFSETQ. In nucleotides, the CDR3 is TGCGCCAGCAGCGTCGAACAGGGTTATGGCTACACCTTC. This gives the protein CASSVEQGYGYTF.

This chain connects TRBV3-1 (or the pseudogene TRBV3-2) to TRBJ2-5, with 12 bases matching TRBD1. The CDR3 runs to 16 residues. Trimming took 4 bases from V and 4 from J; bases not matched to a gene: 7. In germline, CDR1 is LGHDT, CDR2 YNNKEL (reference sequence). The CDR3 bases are TGTGCCAGCAGCCCACGGGACAGGGGGCGCCGAGAGACCCAGTACTTC. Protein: CASSPRDRGRRETQYF.

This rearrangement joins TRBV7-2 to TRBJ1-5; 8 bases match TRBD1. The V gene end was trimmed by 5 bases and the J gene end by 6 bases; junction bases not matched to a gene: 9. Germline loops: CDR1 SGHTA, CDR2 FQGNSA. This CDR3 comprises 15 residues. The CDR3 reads CASSNDRGVSQPQHF. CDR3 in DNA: TGTGCCAGCAGCAACGACAGGGGTGTCAGTCAGCCCCAGCATTTT.

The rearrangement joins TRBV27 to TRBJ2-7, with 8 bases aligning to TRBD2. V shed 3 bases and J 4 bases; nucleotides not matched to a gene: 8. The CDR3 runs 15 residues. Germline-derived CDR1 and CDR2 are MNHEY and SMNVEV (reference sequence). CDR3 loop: CASSFGGRRVYEQYF. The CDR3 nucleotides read TGTGCCAGCAGTTTCGGCGGGAGGCGGGTTTACGAGCAGTACTTC.

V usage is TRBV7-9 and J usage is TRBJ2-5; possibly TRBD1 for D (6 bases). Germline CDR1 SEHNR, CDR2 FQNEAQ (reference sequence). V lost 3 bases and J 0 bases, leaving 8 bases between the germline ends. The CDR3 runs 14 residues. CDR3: CASSFWTDQETQYF. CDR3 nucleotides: TGTGCCAGCAGCTTCTGGACAGACCAAGAGACCCAGTACTTC. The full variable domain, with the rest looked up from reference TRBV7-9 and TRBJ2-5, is DTGVSQNPRHKITKRGQNVTFRCDPISEHNRLYWYRQTLGQGPEFLTYFQNEAQLEKSRLLSDRFSAERPKGSFSTLEIQRTEQGDSAMYLCASSFWTDQETQYFGPGTRLLVL.

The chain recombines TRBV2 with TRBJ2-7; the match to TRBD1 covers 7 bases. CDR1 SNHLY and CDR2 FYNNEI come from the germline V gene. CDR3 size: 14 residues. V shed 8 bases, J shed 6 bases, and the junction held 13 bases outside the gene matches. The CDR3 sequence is CASGDSDRDREQYF. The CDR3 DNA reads TGTGCCAGCGGGGATTCAGACAGGGATCGCGAGCAGTACTTC.